The 10 T cell receptor beta chains presented below share a single source sample, sequenced in a study of T cells after yellow fever vaccination. TCRdb re-called the 5' RACE reads with MiXCR, one entry per CDR3 protein. The table has roughly 310,000 distinct CDR3 sequences, less than 4.5% seen once; the top ten hold 20% to 25%. The specimen was PBMCs, collected on the day of the yellow fever booster vaccination. All receptors come from a man aged 18 to 29 who received the YFV17D yellow fever vaccine.

This clonotype has ten or more counts. The chain uses TRBV29-1 and TRBJ1-6, with D possibly being TRBD1 (6 bases). The V end lost 5 bases, the J end lost 8 bases, and 13 bases lay between the germline ends. The CDR3 length is 13 residues. CDR1 is SQVTM, CDR2 ANQGSEA, per germline. The CDR3 sequence: CSVTQGSDSPLHF. In DNA form, the CDR3 reads TGCAGCGTTACTCAGGGGAGCGATTCACCCCTCCACTTT.

This clonotype was detected only a few times. The chain joins TRBV7-9 to TRBJ1-4; D ambiguous. Germline V lookup: CDR1 SEHNR, CDR2 FQNEAQ (reference sequence). The CDR3 totals 15 residues. Trimming removed 2 bases from V and 3 bases from J, with 10 bases in between. The CDR3 DNA follows: TGTGCCAGCAGCTTATTAGGAGGAGCTAATGAAAAACTGTTTTTT. This sequence encodes CASSLLGGANEKLFF.

The chain uses TRBV5-1 and TRBJ1-4, with D hard to call. The CDR3 is made up of 15 amino acids. Germline V lookup: CDR1 SGHRS, CDR2 YFSETQ. V lost 3 bases to trimming and J lost 7 bases, with 16 bases between them. CDR3 sequence: CASSSDGNYGEKLFF. In DNA, the CDR3 is TGCGCCAGCAGCTCGGACGGCAACTACGGTGAAAAACTGTTTTTT.

This clonotype was seen many times. The gene calls are TRBV7-9 and TRBJ2-1; either TRBD1 or TRBD2 may fit D (6 bases each). V lost 7 bases and J lost 10, with 23 bases in between. Germline values: CDR1 SEHNR, CDR2 FQNEAQ (reference sequence). The length of the CDR3 is 15 residues. CDR3 sequence reads: CASTDLGGPAGEQFF. In nucleotides, the CDR3 is TGTGCCAGCACCGATTTGGGGGGCCCGGCGGGGGAGCAGTTCTTC.

This clonotype was counted at least ten times. The J gene is TRBJ1-1, the V gene TRBV5-1; D may be TRBD1 (5 bases). V was shortened by 4 bases and J by 3 bases, with 10 bases between the two germline ends. The germline V gene encodes CDR1 SGHRS and CDR2 YFSETQ. This CDR3 has 13 amino acids. DNA of the CDR3: TGCGCCAGCAGCGCCGCAGGGTACACTGAAGCTTTCTTT. Translated, it gives CASSAAGYTEAFF.

The chain has TRBV5-1 and TRBJ2-1; 10 bases match TRBD2. The CDR3 totals 15 residues. The V and J ends lost 2 bases and 5 bases, in that order; junction bases with no gene match: 4. Germline-derived CDR1 and CDR2 are SGHRS and YFSETQ. The CDR3 sequence is CASSFTGTSDNEQFF. CDR3 nucleotide sequence: TGCGCCAGCAGCTTCACCGGGACTAGCGACAATGAGCAGTTCTTC.

This clonotype was observed many times. The J gene is TRBJ2-2, the V gene TRBV11-2; 15 nucleotides agree with TRBD2. V trimming: 4 bases; J trimming: 0 bases; junction bases outside the gene matches: 3. Germline V gives CDR1 SGHAT, CDR2 FQNNGV. The CDR3 is made up of 18 amino acids. The CDR3 here is CASSSWTSGGANTGELFF. CDR3 DNA sequence: TGTGCCAGCAGCTCGTGGACTAGCGGGGGGGCGAACACCGGGGAGCTGTTTTTT.

This clonotype has ten or more counts. The chain employs TRBV20-1 and TRBJ1-1, with D possibly being TRBD1 (5 bases). In germline, CDR1 is DFQATT, CDR2 SNEGSKA (reference sequence). V shed 3 bases and J shed 0 bases, with 11 bases lying between them. The CDR3 has 14 amino acids. The CDR3 DNA is TGCAGTGCTAGGGCACCGGACATGAACACTGAAGCTTTCTTT. It is translated as CSARAPDMNTEAFF.

This clonotype was recorded many times. This sequence joins TRBV2 and TRBJ1-1; D is unclear. Germline V CDR1 and CDR2: SNHLY, FYNNEI. The CDR3 is 12 amino acids. V was trimmed by 7 bases and J by 4 bases, leaving 10 bases between them. Here the CDR3 DNA reads TGTGCCAGCACTTATTACAGCACTGAAGCTTTCTTT. Residues: CASTYYSTEAFF.

The rearrangement uses TRBV29-1 and TRBJ2-3; either TRBD1 or TRBD2 may supply D (5 bases each). CDR1 is SQVTM, CDR2 ANQGSEA, per germline. V gave up 7 bases and J gave up 3 bases, with 11 bases separating them. This CDR3 is 12 amino acids long. CDR3 sequence: CSAGTATDTQYF. The CDR3 DNA sequence: TGCAGCGCGGGGACGGCGACAGATACGCAGTATTTT.